This T cell receptor beta chain originates from a study of sequential checkpoint blockade in melanoma. Study at large: Matched biopsies came pretreatment and at week 13 for 20 to 25 patients.

CDR3 length: 16 residues. V lost 6 bases to trimming and J lost 1 base; unmatched junction nucleotides: 9. Germline loops: CDR1 MDHEN, CDR2 SYDVKM. Data came from immunoSEQ multiplex PCR; TCRdb stores just in-frame clones and leaves some out. Of some 3,000 clones listed, 20% to 25% are singletons. Treatment denoted: randomized to nivolumab then ipilimumab (arm A) or the reverse (arm B). The sample holds a few counts of this clone. The material sequenced was tumor tissue (inferred from file names), taken from a patient given nivolumab and ipilimumab in sequence. V and J are TRBV28 and TRBJ2-7, with 10 bases fitting TRBD2. The TCR originated in a human donor with melanoma. CDR3 sequence: CASRPSGSTQSYEQYF. In DNA, the CDR3 is TGTGCCAGCAGGCCTAGCGGGAGTACTCAATCCTACGAGCAGTACTTC.